One sample yielded the 5 T cell receptor beta chains listed below, sequenced in a study of OX40 agonist ivuxolimab in advanced cancers. The method was immunoSEQ multiplex PCR; TCRdb's version includes in-frame clones alone and lacks a portion of them. This table holds about 72,000 clones, roughly nine tenths found once. Specimen: CD4+ or CD8+ T cells sorted from blood, collected in a trial of the OX40 agonist ivuxolimab. These receptors came from an adult with an advanced solid tumor such as melanoma, head and neck, liver or kidney cancer.

The chain links TRBV5-1 to TRBJ1-1, with D unclear. Trimming cost V 0 bases and J 3 bases, with 6 bases left between them. The CDR3 spans 13 residues. Germline V gene lookup returns CDR1 SGHRS and CDR2 YFSETQ. The CDR3 here is CASSLVKDTEAFF. The CDR3 DNA follows: TGCGCCAGCAGCTTGGTAAAAGACACTGAAGCTTTCTTT.

The gene calls are TRBV5-1 and TRBJ2-5; D unclear. Trimming removed 0 bases at V and 0 bases at J, with 6 bases between. Germline loops: CDR1 SGHRS, CDR2 YFSETQ. This CDR3 comprises 14 residues. The CDR3 loop is CASSLAGYQETQYF. For the CDR3, the DNA is TGCGCCAGCAGCTTGGCCGGGTACCAAGAGACCCAGTACTTC.

This clone was counted a few times. The CDR3 loop reads CASSYGAEETQYF. For the CDR3, the DNA is TGTGCCAGCAGCTACGGGGCCGAAGAGACCCAGTACTTC. The chain carries TRBV7-9 and TRBJ2-5; D tentatively reads TRBD1 or TRBD2 (5 bases each). The germline V gene has CDR1 SEHNR and CDR2 FQNEAQ (reference sequence). CDR3 length: 13 residues. Trimming stripped 4 bases from V and 3 bases from J, with 9 bases between.

In nucleotides, the CDR3 is TGCGCCAGCAGTAACCCCGGCGGCTACGAGCAGTACTTC. Its translation: CASSNPGGYEQYF. The chain joins TRBV5-1 to TRBJ2-7; no clear D gene. Germline CDR1 reads SGHRS; CDR2 reads YFSETQ. Trimming took off 5 bases at V and 3 bases at J, with 12 bases between the two ends. The CDR3 has 13 amino acids.

V and J are TRBV18 and TRBJ1-5, with D perhaps TRBD1 (6 bases). V lost 4 bases and J lost 4, with 14 bases in between. The V gene's germline CDR1 is KGHSH and CDR2 LQKENI. The CDR3 has 15 amino acids. CDR3 sequence reads: CASSRSPDSNQPQHF. CDR3 nucleotides: TGTGCCAGCTCACGGTCCCCGGACAGTAATCAGCCCCAGCATTTT.